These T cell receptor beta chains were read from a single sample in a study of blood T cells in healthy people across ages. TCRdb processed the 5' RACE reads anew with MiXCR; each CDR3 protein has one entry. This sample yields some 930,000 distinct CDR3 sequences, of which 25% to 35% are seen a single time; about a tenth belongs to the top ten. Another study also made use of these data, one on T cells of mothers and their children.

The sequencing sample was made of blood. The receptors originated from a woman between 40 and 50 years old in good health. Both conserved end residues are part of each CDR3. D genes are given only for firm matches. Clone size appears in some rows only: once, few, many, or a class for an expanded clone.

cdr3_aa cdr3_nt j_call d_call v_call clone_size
CSVVGGESYEQYF TGCAGCGTTGTGGGGGGAGAGTCCTACGAGCAGTACTTC TRBJ2-7 . TRBV29-1 many
CATSRTGSRRDTQYF TGTGCCACCAGTAGGACAGGGTCCCGCCGAGATACGCAGTATTTT TRBJ2-3 TRBD1 TRBV24-1 few
CASGPRGALSGEGTQFF TGTGCCAGCGGACCAAGGGGGGCCTTGTCTGGTGAAGGGACCCAGTTCTTC TRBJ2-1 . TRBV7-2 few
CASSSRGGSETQYF TGTGCCAGCAGCAGCAGAGGGGGCTCGGAGACCCAGTACTTC TRBJ2-5 TRBD1 TRBV12-3/TRBV12-4 few
CASRLLAGGPSGQFF TGTGCCAGCAGACTACTAGCGGGGGGGCCGTCAGGGCAGTTCTTC TRBJ2-1 TRBD2 TRBV5-6 .
CSASTPLTGGLNSPLHF TGCAGTGCTAGCACCCCCTTGACAGGGGGCCTTAATTCACCCCTCCACTTT TRBJ1-6 TRBD1 TRBV20-1 many
CASGIIGGWDEQFF TGTGCCAGCGGAATAATAGGCGGTTGGGATGAGCAGTTCTTC TRBJ2-1 . TRBV2 .
CASSLETSGVGAPYNEQFF TGTGCCAGCAGCTTAGAGACTAGCGGGGTGGGGGCGCCCTACAATGAGCAGTTCTTC TRBJ2-1 TRBD2 TRBV7-2 many
CASSLVSGGYTEAFF TGTGCCAGCAGCTTAGTTTCAGGGGGCTACACTGAAGCTTTCTTT TRBJ1-1 TRBD1 TRBV7-2 .
CASSDESFAGGGQPQHF TGTGCCAGCAGTGACGAGTCGTTCGCGGGGGGAGGACAGCCCCAGCATTTT TRBJ1-5 . TRBV6-1 .
CASSLGGDIYEQYF TGTGCCAGCAGTCTAGGGGGGGATATCTACGAGCAGTACTTC TRBJ2-7 . TRBV12-3/TRBV12-4 few
CSATPGLLTRNYGYTF TGCAGTGCAACTCCGGGACTCTTGACTCGTAACTATGGCTACACCTTC TRBJ1-2 . TRBV20-1 .
CASSSQGVGTGGLFF TGTGCCAGCAGTTCACAGGGCGTGGGCACCGGGGGGCTGTTTTTT TRBJ2-2 . TRBV12-3/TRBV12-4 .
CASSRSRGKAETQYF TGTGCCAGCAGTCGCAGCAGGGGGAAGGCAGAGACCCAGTACTTC TRBJ2-5 TRBD1 TRBV7-2 few
CASSQRLARNEQFF TGTGCCAGCAGCCAGAGACTAGCAAGAAATGAGCAGTTCTTC TRBJ2-1 TRBD2 TRBV12-3/TRBV12-4 once
CATSTSGTGPYEQYF TGTGCCACCAGTACCTCCGGGACAGGCCCCTACGAGCAGTACTTC TRBJ2-7 TRBD1 TRBV24-1 many
CASSLEGGVEETQYF TGTGCCAGCAGCTTAGAGGGGGGCGTCGAAGAGACCCAGTACTTC TRBJ2-5 . TRBV7-2 .
CAISDTGQQDYEQYF TGTGCCATCAGTGATACCGGACAGCAGGATTACGAGCAGTACTTC TRBJ2-7 . TRBV10-3 many
CSARGGSGIYNEQFF TGCAGTGCTAGAGGCGGGAGTGGGATATACAATGAGCAGTTCTTC TRBJ2-1 TRBD2 TRBV20-1 many
CATSDSSGGIPGELFF TGTGCCACCAGTGATTCTAGCGGGGGGATTCCCGGGGAGCTGTTTTTT TRBJ2-2 TRBD2 TRBV24-1 .
CASSLSVLQVEQFF TGCGCCAGCAGCTTGTCGGTTCTTCAGGTTGAGCAGTTCTTC TRBJ2-1 . TRBV5-1 few
CASSVAGRQETQYF TGTGCCAGCAGCGTGGCGGGGCGACAAGAGACCCAGTACTTC TRBJ2-5 . TRBV9 many
CASSVSGGVANEQYF TGCGCCAGCAGCGTCAGCGGGGGGGTGGCCAATGAGCAGTACTTC TRBJ2-4 TRBD2 TRBV5-1 .
CATSSASGGAVDTQYF TGTGCCACCAGCTCCGCTAGCGGGGGGGCGGTAGATACGCAGTATTTT TRBJ2-3 TRBD2 TRBV15 .
CASSRGTGGRYEQYF TGTGCCAGCAGTCGGGGGACAGGGGGCAGGTACGAGCAGTACTTC TRBJ2-7 TRBD1 TRBV12-3/TRBV12-4 many